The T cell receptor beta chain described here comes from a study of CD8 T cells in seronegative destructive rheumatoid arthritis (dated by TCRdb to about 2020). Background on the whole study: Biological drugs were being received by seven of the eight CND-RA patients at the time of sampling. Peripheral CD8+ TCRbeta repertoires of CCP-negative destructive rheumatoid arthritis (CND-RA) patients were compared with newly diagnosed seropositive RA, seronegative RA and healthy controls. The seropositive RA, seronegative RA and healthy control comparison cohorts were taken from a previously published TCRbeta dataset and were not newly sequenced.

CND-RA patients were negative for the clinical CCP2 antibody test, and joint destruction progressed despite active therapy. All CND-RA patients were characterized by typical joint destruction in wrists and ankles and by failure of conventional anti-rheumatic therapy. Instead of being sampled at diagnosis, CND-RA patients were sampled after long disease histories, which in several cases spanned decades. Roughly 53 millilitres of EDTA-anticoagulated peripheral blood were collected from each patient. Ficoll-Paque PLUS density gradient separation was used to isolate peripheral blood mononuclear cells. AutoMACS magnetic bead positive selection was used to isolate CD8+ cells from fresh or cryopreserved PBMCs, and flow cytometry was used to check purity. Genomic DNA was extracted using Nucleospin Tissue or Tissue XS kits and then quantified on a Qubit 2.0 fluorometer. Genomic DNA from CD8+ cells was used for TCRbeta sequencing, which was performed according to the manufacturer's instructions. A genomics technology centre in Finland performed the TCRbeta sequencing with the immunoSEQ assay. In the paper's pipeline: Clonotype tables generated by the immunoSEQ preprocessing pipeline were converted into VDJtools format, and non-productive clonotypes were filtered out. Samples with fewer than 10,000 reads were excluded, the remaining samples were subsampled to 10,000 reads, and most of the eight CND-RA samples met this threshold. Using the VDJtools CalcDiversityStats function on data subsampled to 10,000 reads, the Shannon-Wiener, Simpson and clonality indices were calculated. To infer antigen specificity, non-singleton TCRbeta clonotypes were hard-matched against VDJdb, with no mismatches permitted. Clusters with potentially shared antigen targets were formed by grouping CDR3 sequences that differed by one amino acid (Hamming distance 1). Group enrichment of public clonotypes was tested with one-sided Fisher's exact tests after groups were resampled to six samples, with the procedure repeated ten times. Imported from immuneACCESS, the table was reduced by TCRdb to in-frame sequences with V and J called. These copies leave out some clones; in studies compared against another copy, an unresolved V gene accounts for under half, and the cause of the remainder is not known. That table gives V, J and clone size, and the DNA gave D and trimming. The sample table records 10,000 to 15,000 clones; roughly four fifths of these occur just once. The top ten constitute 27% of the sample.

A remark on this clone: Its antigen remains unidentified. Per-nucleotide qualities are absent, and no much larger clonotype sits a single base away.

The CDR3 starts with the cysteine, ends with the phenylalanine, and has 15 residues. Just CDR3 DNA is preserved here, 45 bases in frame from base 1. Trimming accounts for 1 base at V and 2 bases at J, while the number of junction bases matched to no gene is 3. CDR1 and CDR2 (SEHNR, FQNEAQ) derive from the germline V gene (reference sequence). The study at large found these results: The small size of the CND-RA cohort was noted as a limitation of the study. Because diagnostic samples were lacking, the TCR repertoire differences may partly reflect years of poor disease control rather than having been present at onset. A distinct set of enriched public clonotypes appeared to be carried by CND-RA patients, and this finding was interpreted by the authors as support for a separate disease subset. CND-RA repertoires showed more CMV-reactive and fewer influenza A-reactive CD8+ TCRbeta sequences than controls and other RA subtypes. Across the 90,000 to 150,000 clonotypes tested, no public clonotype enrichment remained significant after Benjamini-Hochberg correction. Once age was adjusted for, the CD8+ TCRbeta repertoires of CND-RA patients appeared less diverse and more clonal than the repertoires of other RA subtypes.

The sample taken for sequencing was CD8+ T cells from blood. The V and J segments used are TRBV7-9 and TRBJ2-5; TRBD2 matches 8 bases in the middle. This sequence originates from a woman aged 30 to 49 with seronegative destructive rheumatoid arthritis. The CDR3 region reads CASSLDLAGQETQYF. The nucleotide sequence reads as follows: TGTGCCAGCAGCTTAGATCTAGCGGGTCAAGAGACCCAGTACTTC. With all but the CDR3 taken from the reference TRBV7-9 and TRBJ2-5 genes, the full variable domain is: DTGVSQNPRHKITKRGQNVTFRCDPISEHNRLYWYRQTLGQGPEFLTYFQNEAQLEKSRLLSDRFSAERPKGSFSTLEIQRTEQGDSAMYLCASSLDLAGQETQYFGPGTRLLVL.